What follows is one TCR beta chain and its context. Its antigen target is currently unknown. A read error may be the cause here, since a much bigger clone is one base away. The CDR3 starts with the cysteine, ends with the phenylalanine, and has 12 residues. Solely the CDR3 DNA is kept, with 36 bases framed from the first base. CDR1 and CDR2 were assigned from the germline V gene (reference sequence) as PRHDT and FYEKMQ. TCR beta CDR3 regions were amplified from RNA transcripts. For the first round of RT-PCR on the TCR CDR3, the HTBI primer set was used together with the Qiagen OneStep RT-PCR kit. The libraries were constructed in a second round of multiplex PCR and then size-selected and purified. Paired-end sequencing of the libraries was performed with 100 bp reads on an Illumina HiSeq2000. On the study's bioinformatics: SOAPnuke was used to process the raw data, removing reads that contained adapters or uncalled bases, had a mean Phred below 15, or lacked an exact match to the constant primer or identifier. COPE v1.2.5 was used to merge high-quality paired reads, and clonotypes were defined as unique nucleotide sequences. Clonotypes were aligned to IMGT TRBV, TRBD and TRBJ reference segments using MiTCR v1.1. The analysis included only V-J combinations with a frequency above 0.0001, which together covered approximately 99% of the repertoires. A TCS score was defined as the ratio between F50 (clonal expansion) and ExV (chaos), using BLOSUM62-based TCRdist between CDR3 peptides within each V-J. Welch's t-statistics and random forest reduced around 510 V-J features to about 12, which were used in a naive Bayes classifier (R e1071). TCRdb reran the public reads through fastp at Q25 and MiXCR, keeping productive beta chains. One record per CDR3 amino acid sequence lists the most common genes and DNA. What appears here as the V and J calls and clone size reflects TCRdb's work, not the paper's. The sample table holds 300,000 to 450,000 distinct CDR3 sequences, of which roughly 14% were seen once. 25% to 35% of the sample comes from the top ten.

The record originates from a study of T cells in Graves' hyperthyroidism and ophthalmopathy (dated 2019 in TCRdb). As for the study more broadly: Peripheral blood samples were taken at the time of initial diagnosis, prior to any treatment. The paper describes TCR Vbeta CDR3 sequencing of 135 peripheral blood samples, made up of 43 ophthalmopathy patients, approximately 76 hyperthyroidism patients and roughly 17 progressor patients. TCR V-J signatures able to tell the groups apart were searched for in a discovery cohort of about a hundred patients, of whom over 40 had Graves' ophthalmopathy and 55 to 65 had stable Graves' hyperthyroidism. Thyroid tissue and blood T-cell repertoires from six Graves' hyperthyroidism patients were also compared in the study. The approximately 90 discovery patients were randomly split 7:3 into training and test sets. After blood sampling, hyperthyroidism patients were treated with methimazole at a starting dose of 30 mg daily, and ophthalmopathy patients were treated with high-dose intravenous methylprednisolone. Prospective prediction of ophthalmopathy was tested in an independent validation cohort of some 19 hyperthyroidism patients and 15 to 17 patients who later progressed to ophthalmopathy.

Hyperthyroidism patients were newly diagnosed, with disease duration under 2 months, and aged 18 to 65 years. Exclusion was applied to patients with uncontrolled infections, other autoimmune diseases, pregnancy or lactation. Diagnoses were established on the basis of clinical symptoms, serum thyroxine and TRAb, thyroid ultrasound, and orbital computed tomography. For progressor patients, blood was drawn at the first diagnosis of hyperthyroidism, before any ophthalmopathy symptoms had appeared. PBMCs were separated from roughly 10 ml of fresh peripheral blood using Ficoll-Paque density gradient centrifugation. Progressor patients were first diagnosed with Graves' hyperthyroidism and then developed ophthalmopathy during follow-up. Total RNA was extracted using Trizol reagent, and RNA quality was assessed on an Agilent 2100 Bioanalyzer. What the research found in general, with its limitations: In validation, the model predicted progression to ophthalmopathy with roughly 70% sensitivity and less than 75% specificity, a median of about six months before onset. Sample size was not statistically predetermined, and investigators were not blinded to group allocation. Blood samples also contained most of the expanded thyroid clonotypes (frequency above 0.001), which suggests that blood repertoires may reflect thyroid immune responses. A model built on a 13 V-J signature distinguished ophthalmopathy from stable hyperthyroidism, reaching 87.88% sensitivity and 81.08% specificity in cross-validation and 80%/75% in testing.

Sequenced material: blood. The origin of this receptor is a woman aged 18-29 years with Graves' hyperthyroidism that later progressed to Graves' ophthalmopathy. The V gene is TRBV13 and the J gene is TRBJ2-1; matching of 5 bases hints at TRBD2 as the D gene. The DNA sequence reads TGTGCCAGCACCTACGAGGGCAATGATCAGTTCTTC. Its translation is CASTYEGNDQFF.